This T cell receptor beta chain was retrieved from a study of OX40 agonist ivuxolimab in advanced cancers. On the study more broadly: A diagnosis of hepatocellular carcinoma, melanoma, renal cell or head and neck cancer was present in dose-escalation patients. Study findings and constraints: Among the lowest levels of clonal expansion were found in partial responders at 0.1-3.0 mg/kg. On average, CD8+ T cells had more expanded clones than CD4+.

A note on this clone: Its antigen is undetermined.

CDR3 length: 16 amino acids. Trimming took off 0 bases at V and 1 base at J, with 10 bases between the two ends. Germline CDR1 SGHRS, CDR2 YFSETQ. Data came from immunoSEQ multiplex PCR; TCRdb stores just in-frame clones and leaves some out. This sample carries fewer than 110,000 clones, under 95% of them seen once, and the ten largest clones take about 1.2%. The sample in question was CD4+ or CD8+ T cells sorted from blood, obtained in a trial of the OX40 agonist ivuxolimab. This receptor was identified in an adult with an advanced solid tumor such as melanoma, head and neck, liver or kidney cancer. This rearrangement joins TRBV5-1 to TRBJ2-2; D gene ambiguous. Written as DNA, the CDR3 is TGCGCCAGCAGCTTGGGTAATGTAGGGAACACCGGGGAGCTGTTTTTT. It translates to CASSLGNVGNTGELFF.